This T cell receptor beta chain derives from a study of OX40 agonist ivuxolimab in advanced cancers. Study-wide context: Melanoma, hepatocellular carcinoma, head and neck or renal cell cancer occurred in dose-escalation patients. General study findings and limits: Clonal expansion by week 6 occurred in CD4+ and CD8+ blood T cells (at 0.1 to 3.0 mg/kg). The study found that CD8+ T cells averaged more expanded clones than CD4+.

To note about this clone: What it recognizes is unknown.

Generated by immunoSEQ multiplex PCR, the TCRdb table keeps only in-frame clones and is missing some. The data show 70,000 or so clones, with approximately 80% seen just once and roughly 1.2% held by the top ten. Trimming removed 5 bases at V and 5 bases at J, with 8 bases between. This CDR3 spans 12 amino acids. Germline V gene sequence: CDR1 LNHDA, CDR2 SQIVND (reference sequence). The input for sequencing was CD4+ or CD8+ T cells sorted from blood, taken in a trial of the OX40 agonist ivuxolimab. This sequence was found in an adult with an advanced solid tumor such as melanoma, head and neck, liver or kidney cancer. V is TRBV19 and J is TRBJ2-3; D call uncertain. The CDR3 is CASSVLGDTQYF. The CDR3, as DNA: TGTGCCAGTAGTGTTCTTGGAGATACGCAGTATTTT.